This section outlines one TCR beta chain sequence together with its context. Here immunoSEQ multiplex PCR was the method, and the copy in TCRdb shows in-frame clones only, minus some. The table records hundreds of thousands of clones, around 80% of them present only once. This sample is drawn from a study of blood T cell repertoires in COVID-19. The CDR3 has 12 residues. From germline, CDR1 is SGHAT and CDR2 FQNNGV. The V end lost 4 bases, the J end lost 2 bases, and 3 bases lay between the germline ends. Specimen: peripheral blood. The chain carries TRBV11-2 and TRBJ1-3, with D unclear. The clonotype comes from a man aged 35 to 55 with acute or convalescent COVID-19. The CDR3 coding sequence is TGTGCCAGCAGCTCTACTGGAAACACCATATATTTT. This codes for CASSSTGNTIYF.